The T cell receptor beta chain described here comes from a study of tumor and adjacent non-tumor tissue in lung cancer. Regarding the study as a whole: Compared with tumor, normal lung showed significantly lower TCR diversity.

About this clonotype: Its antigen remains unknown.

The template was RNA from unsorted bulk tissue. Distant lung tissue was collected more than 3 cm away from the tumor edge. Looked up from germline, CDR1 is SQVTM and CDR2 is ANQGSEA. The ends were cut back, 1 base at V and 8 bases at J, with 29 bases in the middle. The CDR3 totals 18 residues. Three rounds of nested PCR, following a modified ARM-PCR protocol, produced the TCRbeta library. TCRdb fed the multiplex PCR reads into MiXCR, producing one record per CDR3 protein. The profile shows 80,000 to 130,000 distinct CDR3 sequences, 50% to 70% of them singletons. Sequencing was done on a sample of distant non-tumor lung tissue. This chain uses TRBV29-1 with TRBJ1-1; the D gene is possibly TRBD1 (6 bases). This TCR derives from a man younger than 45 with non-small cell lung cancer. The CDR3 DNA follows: TGCAGCGTTGAAGGCCGGCCGGGACACGATAGGGCTTCGAGGGAAGCTTTCTTT. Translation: CSVEGRPGHDRASREAFF.